In its sample, the clone carrying this T cell receptor beta chain was seen once. Its antigen is unidentified. The sample originates from a study of Ad26.COV2.S vaccination and SARS-CoV-2 variants. Here immunoSEQ multiplex PCR was the method, and the copy in TCRdb shows in-frame clones only, minus some. The table lists roughly 250,000 clones, about 83% of them singletons, with 2.9% in the top ten. Treatment: about 20 received Ad26.COV2.S at low or high dose, single or two shots; a few received placebo; per-sample allocation not given. The samples were gathered on day 63 after the first injection of vaccine or placebo. Germline V gene lookup returns CDR1 LGHDT and CDR2 YNNKEL (reference sequence). V lost 0 bases to trimming and J lost 0 bases; unmatched junction nucleotides: 12. The CDR3 covers 20 residues. Notes on the study in general: Breadth of non-spike TCRs did not differ between vaccinees and placebo recipients.

Sequencing used peripheral blood, obtained in a trial of Ad26.COV2.S vaccine versus placebo. V is TRBV3-1 (or the pseudogene TRBV3-2) and J is TRBJ2-4; 9 bases line up with TRBD2. The TCR originated in a person aged 18-60 years who received the Ad26.COV2.S COVID-19 vaccine or a placebo. DNA for the CDR3: TGTGCCAGCAGCCAAGAATACAGCGGGGGGCCGGGTGGAGCCAAAAACATTCAGTACTTC. Residues: CASSQEYSGGPGGAKNIQYF.